Listed below are T cell receptor beta chains from one sample, sequenced in a study of blood T cell repertoires in COVID-19. The method was immunoSEQ multiplex PCR; TCRdb's version includes in-frame clones alone and lacks a portion of them. The sample yields almost 350,000 clones, about nine tenths seen once. Sequencing was carried out using PBMCs or T cells enriched from blood (not recorded which). The receptors were gathered from a woman aged 30 to 39 who had been exposed to COVID-19. CDR3s include the opening cysteine and the closing phenylalanine or tryptophan. Fields, in order: D gene, V gene, J gene, clone size, CDR3 protein, CDR3 DNA. The D gene is left open where the match is weak. Size is omitted from some rows. Given values are once, few, many or a class for expanded clones.

>TRBD1|TRBV27|TRBJ1-6|.
CASSIGTENSPLHF
TGTGCCAGCAGCATAGGGACAGAAAATTCACCCCTCCACTTT
>.|TRBV5-6|TRBJ2-3|.
CASSLAEDRTDTQYF
TGTGCCAGCAGCTTGGCGGAGGATCGTACAGATACGCAGTATTTT
>.|TRBV19|TRBJ2-7|.
CASSRDTTYEQYF
TGTGCCAGTAGCCGGGACACCACCTACGAGCAGTACTTC
>TRBD1|TRBV5-7|TRBJ2-1|.
CASSLAPGQGDNEQFF
TGTGCCAGCAGCTTGGCCCCGGGACAGGGTGACAATGAGCAGTTCTTC
>.|TRBV6-8|TRBJ2-2|.
CASSYSVRGENTGELFF
TGTGCCAGCAGTTACTCGGTCAGGGGAGAGAACACCGGGGAGCTGTTTTTT
>.|TRBV15|TRBJ1-2|.
CATSRDLVGRRTMGYTF
TGTGCCACCAGCAGAGATCTGGTAGGGAGAAGAACTATGGGCTACACCTTC
>TRBD1|TRBV19|TRBJ2-7|.
CASSSWDRLTF
TGTGCCAGTAGTTCCTGGGACAGACTCACCTTC
>.|TRBV7-3|TRBJ1-1|.
CASSPGGAGTEAFF
TGTGCCAGCAGCCCCGGGGGGGCGGGCACTGAAGCTTTCTTT
>TRBD1|TRBV28|TRBJ1-3|.
CASSLIGTGGNTIYF
TGTGCCAGCAGTTTAATCGGGACAGGGGGAAACACCATATATTTT
>.|TRBV28|TRBJ2-3|.
CASSSASDAADTQYF
TGTGCCAGCAGTTCCGCCTCCGACGCGGCAGATACGCAGTATTTT
>TRBD1|TRBV11-2|TRBJ1-1|.
CASSAGQGVNTEAFF
TGTGCCAGCAGCGCAGGACAGGGCGTGAACACTGAAGCTTTCTTT
>.|TRBV6-5|TRBJ2-3|.
CASSRDGSSTDTQYF
TGTGCCAGCAGCCGAGACGGGTCTAGCACAGATACGCAGTATTTT
>TRBD1|TRBV27|TRBJ1-1|.
CASSPDRGSLAFF
TGTGCCAGCAGTCCGGACAGGGGGAGTTTGGCTTTCTTT
>.|TRBV7-6|TRBJ2-5|.
CASSLGQIHRAYQETQYF
TGTGCCAGCAGCTTAGGCCAAATACACAGGGCTTATCAAGAGACCCAGTACTTC
>.|TRBV30|TRBJ1-2|few
CAWSADLNYGYTF
TGTGCCTGGTCGGCAGACTTAAACTATGGCTACACCTTC
>.|TRBV7-9|TRBJ1-1|.
CASSLEQGTEAFF
TGTGCCAGCAGCTTAGAGCAGGGTACTGAAGCTTTCTTT
>TRBD1|TRBV28|TRBJ2-7|.
CASSLFLGGPYEQYF
TGTGCCAGCAGTTTATTCTTAGGGGGCCCCTACGAGCAGTACTTC
>.|TRBV6-4|TRBJ1-5|.
CASSDYFNQPQHF
TGTGCCAGCAGTGACTACTTCAATCAGCCCCAGCATTTT
>TRBD2|TRBV7-7|TRBJ2-1|.
CASSLPWTSGRAGWHNEQFF
TGTGCCAGCAGCTTACCTTGGACTAGCGGGAGGGCCGGGTGGCACAATGAGCAGTTCTTC
>TRBD2|TRBV19|TRBJ2-7|.
CASSGLAGVPHEQYF
TGTGCCAGTAGCGGACTAGCGGGAGTTCCCCACGAGCAGTACTTC